This TCR beta chain was sequenced in a study of blood T cell repertoires in COVID-19. About the research overall: The United States, Italy and Spain supplied acute and convalescent COVID-19 samples. The cDNA or gDNA used as material had been derived from T cells, B-cell-depleted T cells, or PBMCs.

Assay used: immunoSEQ multiplex PCR; TCRdb lists only in-frame clones, some missing. The data hold approximately 46,000 clones, with around 75% observed a single time. With 5 bases removed from V and 2 bases from J, the gap between germline ends came to 11 bases. The CDR3 length is 13 residues. Germline V lookup: CDR1 SGHNT, CDR2 YYREEE (reference sequence). This TCR derives from an older man with acute or convalescent COVID-19. The J gene is TRBJ2-7, the V gene TRBV5-4, with D perhaps TRBD1 (6 bases). The sample consisted of peripheral blood. Written as DNA, the CDR3 is TGTGCCAGCAGGCGCACAGGGACCTACGAGCAGTACTTC. Its translation: CASRRTGTYEQYF.